This T cell receptor beta chain was captured by sequencing in a study of cytomegalovirus exposure and HLA in healthy donors. Amplification used 60 Vbeta primers and 13 Jbeta primers. Generated by immunoSEQ multiplex PCR, the TCRdb table keeps only in-frame clones and is missing some. The sample includes over 110,000 clones, less than 80% of them seen just once. General study points: Three chains tied to CMV proved CMV antigen-specific in vitro.

As concerns this clone: What it binds is not known.

The sequence came from a woman between 45 and 60 years old in good health and CMV-seropositive. The source material was PBMCs.

The CDR3 here is CARSLGTGAARSNQPQHF. CDR3 sequence (DNA): TGTGCCAGAAGCTTGGGGACAGGGGCGGCGAGGAGCAATCAGCCCCAGCATTTT. V usage is TRBV5-3 and J usage is TRBJ1-5; the match to TRBD1 covers 9 bases. TRBV5-3 is reported as an ORF; its role is uncertain. This CDR3 is 18 amino acids long. V dropped 0 bases and J dropped 1; count of bases not matched to a gene: 8.